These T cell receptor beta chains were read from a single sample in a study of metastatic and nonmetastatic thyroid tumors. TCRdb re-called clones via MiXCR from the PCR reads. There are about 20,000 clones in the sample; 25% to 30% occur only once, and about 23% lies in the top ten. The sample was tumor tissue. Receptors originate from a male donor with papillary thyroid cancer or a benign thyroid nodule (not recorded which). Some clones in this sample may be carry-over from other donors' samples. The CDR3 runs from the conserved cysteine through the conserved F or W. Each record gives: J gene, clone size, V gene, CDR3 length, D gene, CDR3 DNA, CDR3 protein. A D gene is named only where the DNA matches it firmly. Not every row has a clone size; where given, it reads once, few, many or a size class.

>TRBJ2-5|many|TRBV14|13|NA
TGTGCCAGCAGCCGACGGATTCAAGAGACCCAGTACTTC
CASSRRIQETQYF
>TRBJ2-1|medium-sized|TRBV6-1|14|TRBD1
TGTGCCAGCAGTGAATTGGGGACAGTGGATGAGCAGTTCTTC
CASSELGTVDEQFF
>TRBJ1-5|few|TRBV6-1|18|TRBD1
TGTGCCAGCAGTCAAAGGAGGGGACAGATCCATAGCAATCAGCCCCAGCATTTT
CASSQRRGQIHSNQPQHF
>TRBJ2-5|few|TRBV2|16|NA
TGTGCCAGCCGAGGGCCAGGGAGGAGGGGGGGAGAGACCCAGTACTTC
CASRGPGRRGGETQYF
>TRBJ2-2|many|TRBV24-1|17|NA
TGTGCCACCAGTGATTCCTCTCGGGGGGCGATCACCGGGGAGCTGTTTTTT
CATSDSSRGAITGELFF
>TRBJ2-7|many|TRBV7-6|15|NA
TGTGCCAGCAGCTTAGATTTTGGACAGAACTACGAGCAGTACTTC
CASSLDFGQNYEQYF
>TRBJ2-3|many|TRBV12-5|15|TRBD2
TGTGCTAGTGGTTTTGGCGGGGGGACGACAGATACGCAGTATTTT
CASGFGGGTTDTQYF
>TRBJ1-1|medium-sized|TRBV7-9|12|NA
TGTGCCAGCAGAACTGAGACCTCTGAAGCTTTCTTT
CASRTETSEAFF
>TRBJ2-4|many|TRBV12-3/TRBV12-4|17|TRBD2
TGTGCCAGCAGACCGGGACTAGCGGGGGCAGCCAAAAACATTCAGTACTTC
CASRPGLAGAAKNIQYF
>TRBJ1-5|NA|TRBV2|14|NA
TGTGCCAGCAGGACGGAAAATAGCAATCAGCCCCAGCATTTT
CASRTENSNQPQHF
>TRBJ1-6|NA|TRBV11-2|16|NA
TGTGCCAGCAGCTTAAGTTCGCAATACTTTAATTCACCCCTCCACTTT
CASSLSSQYFNSPLHF
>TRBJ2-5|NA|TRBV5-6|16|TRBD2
TGTGTCAGCAGCTTGGTACTAGCGGGGTTCCAAGAGACCCAGTACTTC
CVSSLVLAGFQETQYF
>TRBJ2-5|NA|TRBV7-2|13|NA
TGTGCCAGCAGCTTCGGGGCTGACGAGACCCAGTACTTC
CASSFGADETQYF
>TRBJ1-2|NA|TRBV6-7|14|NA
TGTGCCAGCACCTCGGGGGGGGCTAACTATGGCTACACCTTC
CASTSGGANYGYTF
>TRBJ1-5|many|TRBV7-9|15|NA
TGTGCCAGCAGCCTGGACACCGGAGGGGATCAGCCCCAGCATTTT
CASSLDTGGDQPQHF
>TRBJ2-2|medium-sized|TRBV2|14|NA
TGTGCCAGTCGGGAACGACCGAACACCGGGGAGCTGTTTTTT
CASRERPNTGELFF
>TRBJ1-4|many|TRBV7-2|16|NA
TGTGCCAGCAGCTTAGCGCTGCAGGGGATTGGTGTAAAACTGTTTTTT
CASSLALQGIGVKLFF
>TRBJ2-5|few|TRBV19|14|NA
TGTGCCAGTAGTATAGAGGGCTCAAGGGAGACCCAGTACTTC
CASSIEGSRETQYF
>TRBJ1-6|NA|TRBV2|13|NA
TGTGCCTGCAGTGTCGCAGAATATTCACCCCTCCACTTT
CACSVAEYSPLHF
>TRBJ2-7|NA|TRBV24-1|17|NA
TGTGCCACCAGTGACCGCACCTCTAAACAGGGAACCTACGAGCAGTACTTC
CATSDRTSKQGTYEQYF
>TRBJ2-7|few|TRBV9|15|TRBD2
TGTGCCAGCAGCGTAGTACCAGCGGGGCCCTACGAGCAGTACTTC
CASSVVPAGPYEQYF
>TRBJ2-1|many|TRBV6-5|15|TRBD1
TGTGCCAGCAGTTACGCGGGACAGGGGTACAATGAGCAGTTCTTC
CASSYAGQGYNEQFF
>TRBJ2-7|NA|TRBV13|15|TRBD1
TGTGCCAGCAGTTTGCCTGGACAGGGGGCTCTAGAGCAGTACTTC
CASSLPGQGALEQYF
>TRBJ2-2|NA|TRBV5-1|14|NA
TGCGCAAGCAGAATAGGGGTTCGGACCGGGGAGCTGTTTTTT
CASRIGVRTGELFF
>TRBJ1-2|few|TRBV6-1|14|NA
TGTGCCAGCAGTGAACGTGGAGGGGCCTATGGCTACACCTTC
CASSERGGAYGYTF
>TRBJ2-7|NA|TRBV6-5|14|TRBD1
TGTTCCAGCAGTTACCGGGACAGGGGGCTCGAGCATTACTTC
CSSSYRDRGLEHYF
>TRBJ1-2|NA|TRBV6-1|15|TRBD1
TGCGCCAGCAGAAGTAGACAGGGGGCTCTCTATTGCTACACCTTC
CASRSRQGALYCYTF
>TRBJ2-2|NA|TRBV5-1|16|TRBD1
TGCGCCAGCAGCCCCGGACAGGGAACGAACACCGGGGAGCTGTTTTTT
CASSPGQGTNTGELFF
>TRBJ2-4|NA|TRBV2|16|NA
TGTGCCAGCAGTGTCCGGGATCACTCCCCCAAAAACATTCAGTACTTC
CASSVRDHSPKNIQYF
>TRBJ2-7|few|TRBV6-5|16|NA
TGTGCCAGCAGTTACTCGATTGGACTGACTTCCTACGAGCAGTACTTC
CASSYSIGLTSYEQYF
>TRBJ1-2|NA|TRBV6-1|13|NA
TGTGCCAGCAGCCACGACCCGGCGGGCGGCTACACCTTC
CASSHDPAGGYTF
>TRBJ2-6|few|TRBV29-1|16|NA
TGCAGCGCTACGACCTCAGGGGTCGCTGGGGCCAACGTCCTGACTTTC
CSATTSGVAGANVLTF
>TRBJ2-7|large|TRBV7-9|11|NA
TGTGCCAGCAGCTCGACTTACGAGCAGTACTTC
CASSSTYEQYF
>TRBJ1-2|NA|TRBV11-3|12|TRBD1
TGTGCCAGTGGACAGGGAGAAGAGGGCTACACCTTC
CASGQGEEGYTF